This T cell receptor beta chain was obtained from a study of beta chain features in type 1 diabetes. CDR1 and CDR2 (germline): MNHNY, SVGAGI (reference sequence). The J segment lost 8 bases and the V segment lost 8 bases, leaving 15 bases of the junction unmatched. The CDR3 has 16 amino acids. Study-level findings and limits: Among all four CD4+ subsets, Type 1 diabetes patients had TCRB CDR3s that were moderately but significantly shorter.

As to this clone: Its specificity is not known.

Reverse transcribing all isolated RNA meant expressed TCRB transcripts were sequenced. The method was immunoSEQ multiplex PCR; TCRdb's version includes in-frame clones alone and lacks a portion of them. The table has 250,000 to 300,000 clones, around 24% seen once. The clonotype comes from a woman under 40 with type 1 diabetes. The chain is built from TRBV6-6 and TRBJ2-1, with 10 bases aligning to TRBD2. The sequencing sample was made of naive CD4+ T cells from blood. DNA of the CDR3: TGTGCCAGCCTTGGGCTAGCGGGAGTTGGGGGTGATGAGCAGTTCTTC. Residues: CASLGLAGVGGDEQFF.